This TCR beta chain was documented in a study of response to subunit inactivated influenza vaccine. Notes on the study in general: Authors suggested few new T cells are recruited by each seasonal influenza vaccination.

Ten or more counts support this clonotype. Antigen: not known. Trimming removed 5 bases from V and 8 bases from J, with 18 bases in between. Germline CDR1 reads MNHEY; CDR2 reads SMNVEV (reference sequence). The CDR3 length is 15 residues. TCRdb reanalysed the RT-PCR reads using MiXCR and keeps one entry per CDR3 protein. The data hold around 470,000 distinct CDR3 sequences, with approximately 7.3% observed a single time. The rearrangement links TRBV27 to TRBJ1-4; D is uncertain. Sequenced here: PBMCs from blood, sampled approximately 25 months after vaccination. The source of this sequence is a man aged 50 to 69 who received an inactivated influenza vaccine. Here the CDR3 reads CASSRRWTGGEKLFF. As DNA, the CDR3 is TGTGCCAGCAGTCGCCGATGGACGGGTGGGGAAAAACTGTTTTTT.